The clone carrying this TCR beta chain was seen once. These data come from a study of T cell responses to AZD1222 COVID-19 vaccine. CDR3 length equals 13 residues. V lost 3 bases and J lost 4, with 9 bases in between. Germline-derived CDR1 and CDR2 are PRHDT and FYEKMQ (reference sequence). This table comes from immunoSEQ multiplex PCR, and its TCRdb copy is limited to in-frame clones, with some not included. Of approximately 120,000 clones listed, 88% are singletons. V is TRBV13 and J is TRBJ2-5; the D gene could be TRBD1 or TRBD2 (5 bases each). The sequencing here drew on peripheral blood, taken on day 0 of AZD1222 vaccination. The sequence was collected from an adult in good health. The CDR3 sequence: CASSFGGRETQYF. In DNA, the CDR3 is TGTGCCAGCAGCTTTGGGGGTAGAGAGACCCAGTACTTC. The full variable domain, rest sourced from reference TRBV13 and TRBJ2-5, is AAGVIQSPRHLIKEKRETATLKCYPIPRHDTVYWYQQGPGQDPQFLISFYEKMQSDKGSIPDRFSAQQFSDYHSELNMSSLELGDSALYFCASSFGGRETQYFGPGTRLLVL.